Reported below is one T cell receptor beta chain. The data are from a study of CD8 T cells in Susac syndrome. Sequencing of TCR beta, carried out with a high-throughput approach, was applied to CD8+ and CD4+ T cells from the blood. RNA, at about 0.45 to 1 ug, was reverse transcribed with random hexamers. TCRdb re-called the immunoSEQ multiplex PCR reads with MiXCR, one entry per CDR3 protein. This sample has roughly 250,000 distinct CDR3 sequences, with 90% to 96% found just once. There are 14 residues in the CDR3. Germline-derived CDR1 and CDR2 are SGHVS and FNYEAQ. Deletions cut 3 bases from V and 5 bases from J, with 11 bases between.

The V and J genes are TRBV7-6 and TRBJ1-5, with D uncertain. Material for sequencing was CD4+ T cells from PBMCs. This receptor was taken from a human donor with Susac syndrome. CDR3 residues: CASSLKGWDQPQHF. The CDR3 nucleotides are TGTGCCAGCAGCTTGAAGGGTTGGGATCAGCCCCAGCATTTT.